The 19 T cell receptor beta chains below come from one sample, sequenced in a study of cytomegalovirus exposure and HLA in healthy donors. The PCR made use of 60 Vbeta and 13 Jbeta primers. The repertoire was sequenced with immunoSEQ multiplex PCR; TCRdb's copy has only in-frame clones and lacks some. Here the sample spans under 200,000 clones, 60% to 80% being singletons. The source material was PBMCs. These receptors all stem from a man aged 55-75 years in good health and CMV-seronegative.

The chain couples TRBV9 to TRBJ1-6, with a tentative D call TRBD1 (6 bases). The V gene lost 0 bases and the J gene lost 11 bases, with 12 bases spanning the gap. Germline V gene data show CDR1 as SGDLS and CDR2 as YYNGEE. The CDR3 extends over 14 amino acids. The CDR3 here is CASSVGTGRAPLHF. The CDR3 DNA is TGTGCCAGCAGCGTAGGAACAGGGAGGGCACCCCTCCACTTT.

The rearrangement uses TRBV19 and TRBJ1-3, with D uncertain. CDR3 size: 15 residues. CDR1 LNHDA and CDR2 SQIVND come from the germline V gene (reference sequence). Trimming stripped 7 bases from V and 0 bases from J, with 13 bases between. For the CDR3, the DNA is TGTGCCAGTACCCTCGACTCAATCTCTGGAAACACCATATATTTT. Amino acids: CASTLDSISGNTIYF.

The chain links TRBV27 to TRBJ2-7; tentative D call: TRBD2 (5 bases). The germline V gene has CDR1 MNHEY and CDR2 SMNVEV (reference sequence). The CDR3 runs to 13 residues. Trimming removed 0 bases from V and 4 bases from J, with 7 bases in between. In DNA, the CDR3 is TGTGCCAGCAGTTTATCCCGGAGGTACGAGCAGTACTTC. Translated: CASSLSRRYEQYF.

The V gene is TRBV15, the J gene TRBJ2-7; 12 bases line up with TRBD1. Trimming removed 4 bases from V and 5 bases from J; junction bases left unmatched: 3. Looked up from germline, CDR1 is LNHNV and CDR2 is YYDKDF (reference sequence). There are 14 residues in the CDR3. CDR3 DNA sequence: TGTGCCACCAGCACGGGACAGGGGGCCCACGAGCAGTACTTC. Translating gives CATSTGQGAHEQYF.

The rearrangement uses TRBV7-2 and TRBJ2-5; 7 bases map to TRBD2. This CDR3 comprises 15 residues. The ends lost 0 bases at V and 2 bases at J; junction bases unmatched: 3. Germline values: CDR1 SGHTA, CDR2 FQGNSA. This CDR3 reads CASSLAGLRQETQYF. CDR3 coding DNA: TGTGCCAGCAGCTTAGCGGGACTACGGCAAGAGACCCAGTACTTC.

J is TRBJ1-1 and V is TRBV7-6; D is possibly TRBD1 (5 bases). The V end lost 0 bases, the J end lost 4 bases, and 15 bases lay between the germline ends. The V gene's germline CDR1 is SGHVS and CDR2 FNYEAQ. The CDR3 is 16 amino acids. The CDR3 protein is CASSLALAGMGTEAFF. DNA for the CDR3: TGTGCCAGCAGCTTAGCGCTGGCAGGGATGGGCACTGAAGCTTTCTTT.

The chain recombines TRBV5-4 with TRBJ2-3; weak D call: TRBD2 (7 bases). Germline CDR1 SGHNT, CDR2 YYREEE (reference sequence). V gave up 3 bases and J gave up 2 bases, with 16 bases separating them. The CDR3 is 16 residues long. This CDR3 is CASSSEGGTNTDTQYF. The CDR3 DNA sequence: TGTGCCAGCAGCTCCGAGGGGGGGACTAACACAGATACGCAGTATTTT.

The V call is TRBV4-3, the J call TRBJ2-5, with D perhaps matching TRBD2 (5 bases). Germline V CDR1 and CDR2: LGHNA, YSLEER. Trimming pared 0 bases from V and 5 bases from J, leaving 19 bases between. CDR3 length: 17 residues. The CDR3: CASSQDFGSGRGETQYF. CDR3 DNA: TGCGCCAGCAGCCAAGATTTCGGGTCCGGTCGAGGGGAGACCCAGTACTTC.

This clone has just a few counts. The rearrangement uses TRBV28 and TRBJ2-2; 8 bases line up with TRBD2. Per the germline V gene, CDR1 is MDHEN and CDR2 is SYDVKM. The CDR3 consists of 15 residues. The ends lost 4 bases at V and 3 bases at J; junction bases unmatched: 4. The DNA of the CDR3 is TGTGCCAGCAGTTCGGGGGGGTCGGACACCGGGGAGCTGTTTTTT. Translated, it gives CASSSGGSDTGELFF.

About this clone: The junction does not match germline at one end; this may be a read error. V usage is TRBV5-8 and J usage is TRBJ2-3, with a weak D call TRBD1 (6 bases). The CDR3 extends over 13 amino acids. Germline V gives CDR1 SGHTS, CDR2 YDEGEE. This chain's CDR3 is CASSSYPGQPLPF. The CDR3 DNA reads as TGTGCCAGCAGCTCCTACCCGGGACAACCTCTACCCTTT.

The chain carries TRBV6-5 and TRBJ1-3, with D perhaps TRBD1 (6 bases). The germline V gene has CDR1 MNHEY and CDR2 SVGAGI. Trimming took off 2 bases at V and 0 bases at J, with 8 bases between the two ends. The CDR3 extends over 15 amino acids. The DNA for the CDR3 is TGTGCCAGCAGTTACGAGGACAGCTCTGGAAACACCATATATTTT. Protein: CASSYEDSSGNTIYF.

V usage is TRBV29-1 and J usage is TRBJ2-3, with D hard to call. Trimming removed 4 bases at V and 5 bases at J, with 10 bases between. The CDR3 runs to 12 residues. Germline lookup yields CDR1 SQVTM and CDR2 ANQGSEA. For the CDR3, the DNA is TGCAGCGTTGGCTCAACGGGAGATACGCAGTATTTT. Translating it yields CSVGSTGDTQYF.

The chain recombines TRBV29-1 with TRBJ1-1; tentative D call: TRBD1 (6 bases). The CDR3 runs 11 residues. CDR1 SQVTM and CDR2 ANQGSEA come from the germline V gene. The V end was cut by 5 bases, the J end by 3 bases, with 7 bases between. The DNA for the CDR3 is TGCAGCGTTCGACAGGACACTGAAGCTTTCTTT. Translation gives CSVRQDTEAFF.

The chain has TRBV2 and TRBJ2-7; D is possibly TRBD1 (6 bases). The V end lost 4 bases, the J end lost 3 bases, and 13 bases lay between the germline ends. The germline CDR1 and CDR2 sequences are SNHLY and FYNNEI. This CDR3 has 14 amino acids. The CDR3 bases are TGTGCCAGCAGTGTCCGACAGGTTAACTACGAGCAGTACTTC. This sequence encodes CASSVRQVNYEQYF. Full variable domain (remainder filled in from reference TRBV2 and TRBJ2-7): EPEVTQTPSHQVTQMGQEVILRCVPISNHLYFYWYRQILGQKVEFLVSFYNNEISEKSEIFDDQFSVERPDGSNFTLKIRSTKLEDSAMYFCASSVRQVNYEQYFGPGTRLTVT.

The rearrangement joins TRBV30 to TRBJ2-1; TRBD1 agrees at 10 bases. Unmatched junction bases numbered 4, after V lost 5 bases and J lost 12 bases. CDR1 and CDR2 (germline): GTSNPN, SVGIG (reference sequence). The CDR3 runs to 11 residues. CDR3 sequence reads: CAWVDRGRQFF. The CDR3 DNA is TGTGCCTGGGTGGACAGGGGGAGGCAGTTCTTC.

V usage is TRBV6-5 and J usage is TRBJ1-5, with D tentatively TRBD1 (5 bases). CDR3 length: 13 residues. V lost 5 bases to trimming and J lost 10 bases, with 15 bases between them. Germline-derived CDR1 and CDR2 are MNHEY and SVGAGI. In DNA, the CDR3 is TGTGCCAGCAGTCGCGGGGGGTCCAAACCCCAGCATTTT. This encodes CASSRGGSKPQHF.

Here the CDR3 reads CASSIERTGVRGYTF. The DNA for the CDR3 is TGTGCCAGTAGTATAGAAAGGACAGGGGTTCGTGGCTACACCTTC. The gene calls are TRBV19 and TRBJ1-2, with 9 bases fitting TRBD1. Germline V lookup: CDR1 LNHDA, CDR2 SQIVND (reference sequence). Trimming removed 0 bases from V and 7 bases from J; junction bases left unmatched: 6. The CDR3 has 15 amino acids.

This chain links TRBV4-3 with TRBJ2-5, with D possibly TRBD1 on 6 matching bases. Trimming took off 2 bases at V and 2 bases at J, with 12 bases between the two ends. CDR1 and CDR2 from the germline V gene are LGHNA and YSLEER. This CDR3 spans 15 amino acids. CDR3: CASSQQLGQQETQYF. The CDR3 DNA is TGCGCCAGCAGCCAACAGTTAGGACAGCAAGAGACCCAGTACTTC.

This clone was picked up a small number of times. V gene TRBV27 combines with J gene TRBJ2-7; no firm D call. In germline, CDR1 is MNHEY, CDR2 SMNVEV (reference sequence). The CDR3 is made up of 15 amino acids. V lost 2 bases and J lost 3, with 14 bases in between. The CDR3 DNA reads TGTGCCAGCAGTTTAGGGCCGCCATACGTCTACGAGCAGTACTTC. This codes for CASSLGPPYVYEQYF.